This T cell receptor (beta chain) is from a study of blood T cell repertoires in COVID-19. Overall study context: The origin of the acute and convalescent COVID-19 samples was the United States, Italy and Spain. T cells, B-cell-depleted T cells, or PBMCs supplied cDNA or gDNA.

In the authors' workflow: Estimation of nucleated cell counts relied on the amplification of reference gene primers. Using immunoSEQ multiplex PCR, the repertoire was profiled, and TCRdb retains in-frame clones only, with some absent. Clone size and the V and J calls come from that table; the DNA yielded D and trimming. Seen here are some 200,000 clones, 75% to 85% observed once, and the top ten hold roughly 1.3%. Germline assignment: CDR1 GTSNPN and CDR2 SVGIG (reference sequence). V lost 2 bases and J 4 bases, leaving 15 bases between the germline ends. This CDR3 is built from 15 residues. This clone was seen a handful of times.

This receptor was identified in a woman between 25 and 40 years old with COVID-19, enrolled during active disease. The sample comprised peripheral blood. The chain is built from TRBV30 and TRBJ1-5, with a weak D call TRBD1 (6 bases). This chain's CDR3 is CAWSQTGNRNQPQHF. The CDR3 coding sequence is TGTGCCTGGAGTCAAACAGGGAATCGTAATCAGCCCCAGCATTTT.